This T cell receptor beta chain was captured by sequencing in a study of high-grade serous ovarian cancer treatment subgroups. Study-wide findings and caveats: TCR relatedness rose with neoantigen level and trended with mutation load.

Profiling relied on immunoSEQ multiplex PCR, and the TCRdb table lists in-frame clones only, not all of them. The sample lists about 7,700 clones, approximately 72% occurring once. As regards this clone: The antigen remains unidentified.

Tumor tissue was taken before any definitive surgery or chemotherapy was given. The sample comprised tumor tissue. The origin of this receptor is a human donor with high-grade serous ovarian cancer.

The CDR3, as DNA: TGCGCCAGCAGCCGAGGGGACAGGGACACGAACACTGAAGCTTTCTTT. Its protein product is CASSRGDRDTNTEAFF. V gene TRBV5-1 combines with J gene TRBJ1-1; 9 nucleotides agree with TRBD1. This CDR3 is 16 amino acids long. Germline CDR1 is SGHRS and CDR2 is YFSETQ. V was pared by 4 bases and J by 1 base, with 8 bases of the junction left unmatched.